In its sample, the clone carrying this T cell receptor (beta chain) was seen once. Its antigen is unknown. The PCR contained 60 Vbeta and 13 Jbeta primers. Sequencing was performed with immunoSEQ multiplex PCR; in TCRdb, only in-frame clones are kept and a portion is missing. The table has 150,000 or so clones, approximately 86% seen once. This sample stems from a study of cytomegalovirus exposure and HLA in healthy donors. Overall study: In an early release, HLA-typed donors contributed approximately 80 million unique TCR sequences. For the roughly 390 genotyped donors, over 80% fell within the Caucasian-associated ancestry cluster.

Study-wide findings and caveats: As confirmed in vitro, three CMV-associated chains were specific for CMV antigens. A later analysis showed TCR association rates differing by HLA locus, peaking at DRB1 and lowest at HLA-C.

The CDR3 contains 15 residues. J gave up 4 bases and V 4 bases, and 6 bases lay outside the gene matches. Germline CDR1 reads ENHRY; CDR2 reads SYGVKD. The TCR originated in a woman aged 18-30 years in good health and CMV-seronegative. The specimen sequenced was PBMCs. This chain links TRBV10-3 with TRBJ1-5, with 8 nucleotides matching TRBD1. For the CDR3, the DNA is TGTGCCATCAGTGGGACAGGGTTGGGGAATCAGCCCCAGCATTTT. Translated, it gives CAISGTGLGNQPQHF.